This is a list of T cell receptor beta chains from one sample in a study of CD8 T cells in ankylosing spondylitis. Each CDR3 protein gets one entry after TCRdb re-called the 5' RACE reads with MiXCR. The sample has around 890,000 distinct CDR3 sequences; about an eighth are singletons. The material sequenced was blood, either unsorted or a sorted T cell fraction (not recorded which). Every receptor here comes from a male donor with ankylosing spondylitis. Both conserved end residues are part of each CDR3. Each record gives: V gene, D gene, CDR3 length, J gene, clone size, CDR3 DNA, CDR3 protein. D genes are given only for firm matches. A row's size may be missing; if present it is once, few, many or a size class.

V gene: TRBV4-1; D gene: TRBD1; CDR3 length: 16; J gene: TRBJ2-4; clone size: few; CDR3 DNA: TGCGCCAGCAGCCCACAGGGGGCGCACGCCAAAAACATTCAGTACTTC; CDR3 protein: CASSPQGAHAKNIQYF
V gene: TRBV5-1; D gene: TRBD2; CDR3 length: 14; J gene: TRBJ2-5; clone size: few; CDR3 DNA: TGCGCCAGCAGCGACCCAACGGGAGGGGAGACCCAGTACTTC; CDR3 protein: CASSDPTGGETQYF
V gene: TRBV10-3; D gene: NA; CDR3 length: 13; J gene: TRBJ2-3; clone size: few; CDR3 DNA: TGTGCCATTAGGGGGGGGGCCACAGATACGCAGTATTTT; CDR3 protein: CAIRGGATDTQYF
V gene: TRBV6-2/TRBV6-3; D gene: NA; CDR3 length: 15; J gene: TRBJ2-1; clone size: few; CDR3 DNA: TGTGCCAGCAGTTACGCGGGATTCAACCACAATGAGCAGTTCTTC; CDR3 protein: CASSYAGFNHNEQFF
V gene: TRBV6-1; D gene: TRBD1; CDR3 length: 14; J gene: TRBJ1-6; clone size: NA; CDR3 DNA: TGTGCCAGCAGGATGACAGGGATTGGATCACCCCTCCACTTT; CDR3 protein: CASRMTGIGSPLHF
V gene: TRBV5-1; D gene: TRBD2; CDR3 length: 16; J gene: TRBJ2-1; clone size: many; CDR3 DNA: TGCGCCAGCAGCTTGGTCCCGGGAGGCGTAAGCAATGAGCAGTTCTTC; CDR3 protein: CASSLVPGGVSNEQFF
V gene: TRBV20-1; D gene: NA; CDR3 length: 13; J gene: TRBJ1-5; clone size: many; CDR3 DNA: TGCAGTGCTGAAAGTTTAAGCAATCAGCCCCAGCATTTT; CDR3 protein: CSAESLSNQPQHF
V gene: TRBV5-1; D gene: NA; CDR3 length: 16; J gene: TRBJ2-2; clone size: few; CDR3 DNA: TGCGCCAGCAGTCTTTTTTTGCGCCCTAACACCGGGGAGCTGTTTTTT; CDR3 protein: CASSLFLRPNTGELFF
V gene: TRBV5-1; D gene: NA; CDR3 length: 13; J gene: TRBJ1-1; clone size: NA; CDR3 DNA: TGCGCCAGCAGCTTTTACGTGAACACTGAAGCTTTCTTT; CDR3 protein: CASSFYVNTEAFF
V gene: TRBV6-6; D gene: NA; CDR3 length: 13; J gene: TRBJ2-7; clone size: NA; CDR3 DNA: TGTGCCAGCAGTCGGGCCGGGAGAGACGAGCAGTACTTC; CDR3 protein: CASSRAGRDEQYF
V gene: TRBV5-1; D gene: NA; CDR3 length: 16; J gene: TRBJ2-1; clone size: few; CDR3 DNA: TGCGCCAGCAGCTGGGGGGCCGGGGGTTCCTACAATGAGCAGTTCTTC; CDR3 protein: CASSWGAGGSYNEQFF
V gene: TRBV7-2; D gene: NA; CDR3 length: 14; J gene: TRBJ1-1; clone size: few; CDR3 DNA: TGTGCCAGCAGCTACGGGCCAGCCAACACTGAAGCTTTCTTT; CDR3 protein: CASSYGPANTEAFF
V gene: TRBV20-1; D gene: TRBD1; CDR3 length: 13; J gene: TRBJ1-1; clone size: few; CDR3 DNA: TGCAGTGCTCACTCCCCGGGACAGGGAGCAGCTTTCTTT; CDR3 protein: CSAHSPGQGAAFF
V gene: TRBV27; D gene: NA; CDR3 length: 13; J gene: TRBJ1-4; clone size: few; CDR3 DNA: TGTGCCAGCAGTTGGGCGAAAGGGGAAAAACTGTTTTTT; CDR3 protein: CASSWAKGEKLFF
V gene: TRBV18; D gene: NA; CDR3 length: 13; J gene: TRBJ1-5; clone size: few; CDR3 DNA: TGTGCCAGCTCACCAGGACCAGTTAAGCCCCAGCATTTT; CDR3 protein: CASSPGPVKPQHF
V gene: TRBV27; D gene: NA; CDR3 length: 14; J gene: TRBJ1-1; clone size: many; CDR3 DNA: TGTGCCAGCAGTTTTCACTTTGCGGACACTGAAGCTTTCTTT; CDR3 protein: CASSFHFADTEAFF
V gene: TRBV15; D gene: TRBD2; CDR3 length: 20; J gene: TRBJ2-5; clone size: NA; CDR3 DNA: TGTGCCACCAGCAGAGTGCTTGGGACTAGCGGGGGTGCCTTCCAAGAGACCCAGTACTTC; CDR3 protein: CATSRVLGTSGGAFQETQYF
V gene: TRBV18; D gene: TRBD2; CDR3 length: 15; J gene: TRBJ2-1; clone size: NA; CDR3 DNA: TGTGCCAGCTCAACACTAGCGGACGAGTACAATGAGCAGTTCTTC; CDR3 protein: CASSTLADEYNEQFF
V gene: TRBV3-1; D gene: NA; CDR3 length: 15; J gene: TRBJ2-7; clone size: few; CDR3 DNA: TGTGCCAGCAGCCAAGGGCTAGCGAGGAACTACGAGCAGTACTTC; CDR3 protein: CASSQGLARNYEQYF
V gene: TRBV20-1; D gene: NA; CDR3 length: 13; J gene: TRBJ2-7; clone size: many; CDR3 DNA: TGCAGTGCTAGAGATCACCTTACCTACGAGCAGTACTTC; CDR3 protein: CSARDHLTYEQYF
V gene: TRBV18; D gene: TRBD2; CDR3 length: 16; J gene: TRBJ2-5; clone size: many; CDR3 DNA: TGTGCCAGCTCACCAAGGACTAGCGGGAGCGGGGAGACCCAGTACTTC; CDR3 protein: CASSPRTSGSGETQYF
V gene: TRBV27; D gene: NA; CDR3 length: 16; J gene: TRBJ2-7; clone size: few; CDR3 DNA: TGTGCCAGCAGTTTGGGTTCGAGGCCAAGCTCCTACGAGCAGTACTTC; CDR3 protein: CASSLGSRPSSYEQYF
V gene: TRBV5-1; D gene: NA; CDR3 length: 15; J gene: TRBJ2-3; clone size: few; CDR3 DNA: TGCGCCAGCAGCACCGTCAAGTTGGGGTCAGATACGCAGTATTTT; CDR3 protein: CASSTVKLGSDTQYF
V gene: TRBV4-1; D gene: NA; CDR3 length: 16; J gene: TRBJ2-5; clone size: few; CDR3 DNA: TGCGCCAGCAGCCAAGGAGGCTTAGGACGCCAAGAGACCCAGTACTTC; CDR3 protein: CASSQGGLGRQETQYF
V gene: TRBV7-2; D gene: NA; CDR3 length: 11; J gene: TRBJ2-7; clone size: many; CDR3 DNA: TGTGCCAGCAGCTTATGGGGAGAGCAGTACTTC; CDR3 protein: CASSLWGEQYF
V gene: TRBV12-3/TRBV12-4; D gene: NA; CDR3 length: 15; J gene: TRBJ2-7; clone size: many; CDR3 DNA: TGTGCCAGCAGTTTGTCGAGGGGGATTTGGTACGAGCAGTACTTC; CDR3 protein: CASSLSRGIWYEQYF
V gene: TRBV12-3/TRBV12-4; D gene: TRBD2; CDR3 length: 14; J gene: TRBJ2-7; clone size: few; CDR3 DNA: TGTGCCAGCAGATCGAGCGGGAGTAAGTACGAGCAGTACTTC; CDR3 protein: CASRSSGSKYEQYF
V gene: TRBV5-1; D gene: NA; CDR3 length: 16; J gene: TRBJ2-2; clone size: few; CDR3 DNA: TGCGCCAGCAGCTTGGTAGGGGCCGGATACACCGGGGAGCTGTTTTTT; CDR3 protein: CASSLVGAGYTGELFF
V gene: TRBV10-3; D gene: TRBD2; CDR3 length: 16; J gene: TRBJ2-1; clone size: NA; CDR3 DNA: TGTGCCATCAGTGAGCCGCTGGGAGCGGGGGATAATGAGCAGTTCTTC; CDR3 protein: CAISEPLGAGDNEQFF
V gene: TRBV6-1; D gene: NA; CDR3 length: 15; J gene: TRBJ1-5; clone size: many; CDR3 DNA: TGTGCCAGCAGGAGGACGGGGGGACGGGATCAGCCCCAGCATTTT; CDR3 protein: CASRRTGGRDQPQHF
V gene: TRBV7-8; D gene: NA; CDR3 length: 17; J gene: TRBJ2-1; clone size: few; CDR3 DNA: TGTGCCAGCACCCTTCGGTCGGGGGTGACCTCCTACAATGAGCAGTTCTTC; CDR3 protein: CASTLRSGVTSYNEQFF
V gene: TRBV20-1; D gene: NA; CDR3 length: 15; J gene: TRBJ2-3; clone size: NA; CDR3 DNA: TGCAGTCTCTCTAGGCGGTCCCAAAGCACAGATACGCAGTATTTT; CDR3 protein: CSLSRRSQSTDTQYF
V gene: TRBV4-1; D gene: NA; CDR3 length: 17; J gene: TRBJ1-2; clone size: NA; CDR3 DNA: TGCGCCAGCAGCCTGGGGACGGAACGTGGAGGGATATATGGCTACACCTTC; CDR3 protein: CASSLGTERGGIYGYTF
V gene: TRBV11-2; D gene: NA; CDR3 length: 13; J gene: TRBJ1-2; clone size: many; CDR3 DNA: TGTGCCAGCAGCTTAGGGGAGAGTTATGGCTACACCTTC; CDR3 protein: CASSLGESYGYTF
V gene: TRBV5-4; D gene: NA; CDR3 length: 16; J gene: TRBJ2-1; clone size: NA; CDR3 DNA: TGTGCCAGCAGCTTTGGCGGCGGACAACGCACAAATGAGCAGTTCTTC; CDR3 protein: CASSFGGGQRTNEQFF
V gene: TRBV5-1; D gene: NA; CDR3 length: 14; J gene: TRBJ2-7; clone size: NA; CDR3 DNA: TGCGCCAGCAGACAACCGGGACGGGACTACGAGCAGTACTTC; CDR3 protein: CASRQPGRDYEQYF
V gene: TRBV20-1; D gene: NA; CDR3 length: 15; J gene: TRBJ1-5; clone size: few; CDR3 DNA: TGCAGTGCTAGAGATCCAGGGAACGCGCGGCAGCCCCAGCATTTT; CDR3 protein: CSARDPGNARQPQHF
V gene: TRBV27; D gene: TRBD2; CDR3 length: 15; J gene: TRBJ2-5; clone size: NA; CDR3 DNA: TGTGCCAGCAGTTTTCTAGCGGGACGCCAAGAGACCCAGTACTTC; CDR3 protein: CASSFLAGRQETQYF
V gene: TRBV4-1; D gene: TRBD1; CDR3 length: 15; J gene: TRBJ2-1; clone size: many; CDR3 DNA: TGCGCCAGCAGCCGCCCGGGACAGGGCTACAATGAGCAGTTCTTC; CDR3 protein: CASSRPGQGYNEQFF
V gene: TRBV18; D gene: NA; CDR3 length: 16; J gene: TRBJ1-1; clone size: few; CDR3 DNA: TGTGCCAGCTCACCTAACTTCTTTGGGGTGAACACTGAAGCTTTCTTT; CDR3 protein: CASSPNFFGVNTEAFF
V gene: TRBV10-3; D gene: TRBD2; CDR3 length: 14; J gene: TRBJ2-3; clone size: NA; CDR3 DNA: TGTGCCATCAGGATTAGCGGGTCCACAGATACGCAGTATTTT; CDR3 protein: CAIRISGSTDTQYF
V gene: TRBV18; D gene: NA; CDR3 length: 14; J gene: TRBJ1-2; clone size: few; CDR3 DNA: TGTGCCAGCTCACCACCGAGTCGGGGTGGAGGCTACACCTTC; CDR3 protein: CASSPPSRGGGYTF
V gene: TRBV19; D gene: NA; CDR3 length: 13; J gene: TRBJ2-7; clone size: NA; CDR3 DNA: TGTGCCAGTAGTTTCTCCGGGATCTACGAGCAGTACTTC; CDR3 protein: CASSFSGIYEQYF
V gene: TRBV18; D gene: NA; CDR3 length: 15; J gene: TRBJ2-2; clone size: few; CDR3 DNA: TGTGCCAGCTCACGCTTAGCGGCCCTCACCGGGGAGCTGTTTTTT; CDR3 protein: CASSRLAALTGELFF
V gene: TRBV6-5; D gene: TRBD1; CDR3 length: 16; J gene: TRBJ2-2; clone size: NA; CDR3 DNA: TGTGCCAGCAGTTACCGGGACAGGGTCTCCACCGGGGAGCTGTTTTTT; CDR3 protein: CASSYRDRVSTGELFF
V gene: TRBV10-3; D gene: NA; CDR3 length: 18; J gene: TRBJ2-3; clone size: once; CDR3 DNA: TGTGCCATCAGTGAGTCGATAGTGAAACGGAGAAGCGCAGATACGCAGTATTTT; CDR3 protein: CAISESIVKRRSADTQYF
V gene: TRBV2; D gene: TRBD1; CDR3 length: 13; J gene: TRBJ2-1; clone size: many; CDR3 DNA: TGTGCCAGCAGGGGCACAGGGGGAGAGGTTAAGTTCTTC; CDR3 protein: CASRGTGGEVKFF
V gene: TRBV5-1; D gene: NA; CDR3 length: 15; J gene: TRBJ2-7; clone size: NA; CDR3 DNA: TGCGCCAGCAGCTTGTTGCAGGGAAACTCCTACGAGCAGTACTTC; CDR3 protein: CASSLLQGNSYEQYF
V gene: TRBV6-2/TRBV6-3; D gene: NA; CDR3 length: 15; J gene: TRBJ2-1; clone size: NA; CDR3 DNA: TGTGCCAGCAGTAAGCAGGGAATGGGTTACAATGAGCAGTTCTTC; CDR3 protein: CASSKQGMGYNEQFF
V gene: TRBV29-1; D gene: TRBD2; CDR3 length: 14; J gene: TRBJ2-1; clone size: NA; CDR3 DNA: TGCAGCGTTTCGGGACTAGCGGGTTACAATGAGCAGTTCTTC; CDR3 protein: CSVSGLAGYNEQFF
V gene: TRBV7-9; D gene: NA; CDR3 length: 13; J gene: TRBJ2-5; clone size: NA; CDR3 DNA: TGTGCCAGCAGCCCTTATACTGGGGAGACCCAGTACTTC; CDR3 protein: CASSPYTGETQYF
V gene: TRBV10-3; D gene: NA; CDR3 length: 12; J gene: TRBJ2-5; clone size: few; CDR3 DNA: TGTGCCATCGCTGGGGGTAGGGAGACCCAGTACTTC; CDR3 protein: CAIAGGRETQYF
V gene: TRBV29-1; D gene: NA; CDR3 length: 14; J gene: TRBJ1-2; clone size: few; CDR3 DNA: TGCAGCGCCCAAGACGGAGGGGGGAACTATGGCTACACCTTC; CDR3 protein: CSAQDGGGNYGYTF
V gene: TRBV7-9; D gene: NA; CDR3 length: 15; J gene: TRBJ2-5; clone size: many; CDR3 DNA: TGTGCCAGCAGCCCATACCTAAGGCGAGGGGAGACCCAGTACTTC; CDR3 protein: CASSPYLRRGETQYF
V gene: TRBV11-1; D gene: NA; CDR3 length: 12; J gene: TRBJ2-4; clone size: few; CDR3 DNA: TGTGCCAGCAGCTTACGTCCGGGCAGTCCGAACTTC; CDR3 protein: CASSLRPGSPNF
V gene: TRBV7-2; D gene: TRBD1; CDR3 length: 13; J gene: TRBJ2-1; clone size: many; CDR3 DNA: TGTGCCAGCAGCTTTTCGACAGGGATTGAGCAGTTCTTC; CDR3 protein: CASSFSTGIEQFF
V gene: TRBV15; D gene: NA; CDR3 length: 15; J gene: TRBJ1-4; clone size: few; CDR3 DNA: TGTGCCACCAGCAGAGTCGTGACATTTGATGAAAAACTGTTTTTT; CDR3 protein: CATSRVVTFDEKLFF
V gene: TRBV12-3/TRBV12-4; D gene: NA; CDR3 length: 15; J gene: TRBJ2-1; clone size: many; CDR3 DNA: TGTGCCAGCAGTTTACTGGCGGCCTCCTACAATGAGCAGTTCTTC; CDR3 protein: CASSLLAASYNEQFF
V gene: TRBV20-1; D gene: NA; CDR3 length: 14; J gene: TRBJ2-5; clone size: few; CDR3 DNA: TGCAGTGCTAGAGCGTCGGCCCGGGGGGAGACCCAGTACTTC; CDR3 protein: CSARASARGETQYF
V gene: TRBV6-2/TRBV6-3; D gene: TRBD1; CDR3 length: 14; J gene: TRBJ1-1; clone size: few; CDR3 DNA: TGTGCCAGCATTCGACAGGGAGAGTACACTGAAGCTTTCTTT; CDR3 protein: CASIRQGEYTEAFF